This T cell receptor beta chain was retrieved from a study of blood T cell repertoires in COVID-19. Study-level background: The origin of the acute and convalescent COVID-19 samples was the United States, Italy and Spain. PBMCs, B-cell-depleted T cells, or T cells were the source of the cDNA or gDNA that made up the material.

Germline CDR1 and CDR2: LGHDT and YNNKEL (reference sequence). CDR3 length: 14 amino acids. V dropped 1 base and J dropped 4 bases, with 10 bases sitting between them. In the authors' workflow: Reference gene primer amplification yielded estimated nucleated cell counts. Data came from immunoSEQ multiplex PCR; TCRdb stores just in-frame clones and leaves some out. V and J calls plus clone size are reproduced from that table; the DNA served to infer D and trimming. The table includes approximately 210,000 clones, under 90% detected once. The specimen was peripheral blood. The V gene is TRBV3-1 (or the pseudogene TRBV3-2), the J gene TRBJ1-1; D is possibly TRBD1 (5 bases). The receptor was derived from a woman aged 40-49 years with active or convalescent COVID-19. The DNA for the CDR3 is TGTGCCAGCAGCCAAGGGGGGGTCGCCACTGAAGCTTTCTTT. It codes for CASSQGGVATEAFF.